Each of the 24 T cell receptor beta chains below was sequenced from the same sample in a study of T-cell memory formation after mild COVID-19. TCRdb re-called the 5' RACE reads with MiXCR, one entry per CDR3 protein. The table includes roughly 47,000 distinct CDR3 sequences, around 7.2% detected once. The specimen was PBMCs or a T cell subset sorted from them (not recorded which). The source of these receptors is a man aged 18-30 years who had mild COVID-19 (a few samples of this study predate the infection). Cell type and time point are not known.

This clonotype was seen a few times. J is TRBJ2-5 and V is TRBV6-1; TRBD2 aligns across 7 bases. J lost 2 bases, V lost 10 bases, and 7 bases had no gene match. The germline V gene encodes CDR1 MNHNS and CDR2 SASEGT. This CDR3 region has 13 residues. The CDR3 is CATDWGGQETQYF. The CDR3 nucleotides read TGTGCCACCGACTGGGGGGGGCAAGAGACCCAGTACTTC.

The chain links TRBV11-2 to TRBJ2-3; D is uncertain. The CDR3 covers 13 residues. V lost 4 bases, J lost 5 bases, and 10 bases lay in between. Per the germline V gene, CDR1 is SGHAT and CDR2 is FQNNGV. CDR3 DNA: TGTGCCAGCAGCTCGTCCCCTGGAGATACGCAGTATTTT. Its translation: CASSSSPGDTQYF.

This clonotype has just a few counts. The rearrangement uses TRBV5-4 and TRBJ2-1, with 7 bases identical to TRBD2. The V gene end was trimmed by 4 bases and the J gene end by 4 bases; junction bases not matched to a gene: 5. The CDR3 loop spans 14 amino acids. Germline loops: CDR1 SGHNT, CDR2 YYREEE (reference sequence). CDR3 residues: CASSATSAYNEQFF. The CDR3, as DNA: TGTGCCAGCAGCGCCACTAGCGCTTACAATGAGCAGTTCTTC.

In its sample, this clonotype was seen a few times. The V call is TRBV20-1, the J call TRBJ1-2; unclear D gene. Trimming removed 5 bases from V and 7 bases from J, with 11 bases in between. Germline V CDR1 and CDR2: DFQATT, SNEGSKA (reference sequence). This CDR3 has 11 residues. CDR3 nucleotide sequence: TGCAGTGCTCATGGCGGGATTGGCTACACCTTC. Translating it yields CSAHGGIGYTF.

The CDR3 is CASMTGTDYNEQFF. The CDR3 coding sequence is TGTGCCAGCATGACCGGGACAGACTACAATGAGCAGTTCTTC. The chain recombines TRBV12-3 or TRBV12-4 with TRBJ2-1; 7 nucleotides match TRBD1. Trimming took 7 bases from V and 3 from J; bases not matched to a gene: 6. The length of the CDR3 is 14 residues.

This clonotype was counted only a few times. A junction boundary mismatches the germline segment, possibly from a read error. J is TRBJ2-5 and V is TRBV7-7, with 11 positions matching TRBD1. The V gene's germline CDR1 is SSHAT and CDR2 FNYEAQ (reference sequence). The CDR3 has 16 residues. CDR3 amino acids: CASSLAGQGAGETQYF. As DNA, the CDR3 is TGTGCTAGCAGCTTAGCAGGACAGGGGGCCGGAGAGACCCAGTACTTC.

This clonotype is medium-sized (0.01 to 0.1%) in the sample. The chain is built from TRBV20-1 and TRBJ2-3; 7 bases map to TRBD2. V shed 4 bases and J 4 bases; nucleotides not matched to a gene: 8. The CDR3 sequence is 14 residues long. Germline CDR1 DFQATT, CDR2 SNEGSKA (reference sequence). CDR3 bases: TGCAGTGCTATCGTCCAAGCGGGGTCAGATACGCAGTATTTT. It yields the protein CSAIVQAGSDTQYF.

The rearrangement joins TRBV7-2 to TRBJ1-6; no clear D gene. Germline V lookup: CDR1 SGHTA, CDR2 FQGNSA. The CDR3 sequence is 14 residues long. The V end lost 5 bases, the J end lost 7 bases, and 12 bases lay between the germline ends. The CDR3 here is CASSERWGNSPLHF. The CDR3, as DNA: TGTGCCAGCAGCGAGCGTTGGGGAAATTCACCCCTCCACTTT.

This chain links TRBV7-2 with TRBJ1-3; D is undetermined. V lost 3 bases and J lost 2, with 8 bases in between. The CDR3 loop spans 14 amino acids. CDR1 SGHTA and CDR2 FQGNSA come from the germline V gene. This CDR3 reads CASSFTRAGNTIYF. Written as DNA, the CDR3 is TGTGCCAGCAGCTTCACGAGGGCTGGAAACACCATATATTTT.

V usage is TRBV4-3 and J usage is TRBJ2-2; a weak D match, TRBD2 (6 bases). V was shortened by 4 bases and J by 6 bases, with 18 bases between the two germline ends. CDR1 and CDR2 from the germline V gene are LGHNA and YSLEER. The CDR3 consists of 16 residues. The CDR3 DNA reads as TGCGCCAGCAGCCGAAGGACGGGAGACGGGGCCGGGGAGCTGTTTTTT. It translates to CASSRRTGDGAGELFF.

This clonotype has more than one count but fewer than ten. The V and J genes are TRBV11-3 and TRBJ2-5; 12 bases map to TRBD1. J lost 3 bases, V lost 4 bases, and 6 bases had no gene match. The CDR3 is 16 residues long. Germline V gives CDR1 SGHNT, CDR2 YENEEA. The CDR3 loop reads CASSSGTGGREETQYF. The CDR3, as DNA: TGTGCCAGCAGCTCCGGGACAGGGGGCAGGGAAGAGACCCAGTACTTC.

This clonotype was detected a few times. CDR3 amino acids: CASSENRGAGEKLFF. For the CDR3, the DNA is TGTGCCAGCAGTGAGAACAGGGGAGCGGGGGAAAAACTGTTTTTT. The V call is TRBV3-1, the J call TRBJ1-4; 7 positions agree with TRBD1. Germline V gene lookup returns CDR1 LGHDT and CDR2 YNNKEL (reference sequence). This CDR3 spans 15 amino acids. J gave up 8 bases and V 6 bases, and 12 bases lay outside the gene matches.

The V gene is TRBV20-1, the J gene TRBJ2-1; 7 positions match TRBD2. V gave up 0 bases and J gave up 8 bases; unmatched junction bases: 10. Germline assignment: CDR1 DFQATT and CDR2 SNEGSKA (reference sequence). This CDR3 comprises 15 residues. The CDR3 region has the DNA TGCAGTGCTAGAGATCCCAGACTAGCATCCCATGAGCAGTTCTTC. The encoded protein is CSARDPRLASHEQFF.

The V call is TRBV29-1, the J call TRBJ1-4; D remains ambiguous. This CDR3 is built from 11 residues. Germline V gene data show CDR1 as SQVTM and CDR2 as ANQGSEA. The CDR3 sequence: CTIRTNEKLFF. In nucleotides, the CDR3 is TGCACGATCAGGACTAATGAAAAACTGTTTTTT.

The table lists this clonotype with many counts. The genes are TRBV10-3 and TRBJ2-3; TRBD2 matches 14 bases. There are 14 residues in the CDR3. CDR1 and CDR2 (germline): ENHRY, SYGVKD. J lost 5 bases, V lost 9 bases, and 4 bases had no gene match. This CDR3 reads CAIRTSGGQDTQYF. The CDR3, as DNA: TGTGCCATTCGGACTAGCGGGGGGCAAGATACGCAGTATTTT.

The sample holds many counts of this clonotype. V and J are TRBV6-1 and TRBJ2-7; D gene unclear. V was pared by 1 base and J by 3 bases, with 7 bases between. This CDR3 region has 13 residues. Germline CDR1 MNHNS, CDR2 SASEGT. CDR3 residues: CASSEGDLYEQYF. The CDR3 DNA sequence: TGTGCCAGCAGTGAAGGAGACCTCTACGAGCAGTACTTC.

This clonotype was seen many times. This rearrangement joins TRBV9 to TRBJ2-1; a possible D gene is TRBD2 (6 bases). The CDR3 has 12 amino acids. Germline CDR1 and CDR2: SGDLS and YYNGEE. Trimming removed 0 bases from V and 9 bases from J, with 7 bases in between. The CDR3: CASSVVRGEQFF. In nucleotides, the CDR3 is TGTGCCAGCAGCGTAGTGCGGGGTGAGCAGTTCTTC.

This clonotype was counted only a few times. The CDR3 loop is CSATTAIYF. The CDR3 region has the DNA TGCAGTGCCACCACGGCCATATATTTT. This chain connects TRBV20-1 to TRBJ1-3; no clear D gene. Deletions cut 6 bases from V and 11 bases from J, with 8 bases between. CDR3 length: 9 residues. Germline CDR1 DFQATT, CDR2 SNEGSKA (reference sequence).

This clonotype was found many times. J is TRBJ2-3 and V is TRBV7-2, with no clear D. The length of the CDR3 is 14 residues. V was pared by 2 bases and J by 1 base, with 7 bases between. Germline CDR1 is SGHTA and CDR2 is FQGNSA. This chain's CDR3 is CASSLLARTDTQYF. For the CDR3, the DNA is TGTGCCAGCAGCTTATTGGCACGCACAGATACGCAGTATTTT.

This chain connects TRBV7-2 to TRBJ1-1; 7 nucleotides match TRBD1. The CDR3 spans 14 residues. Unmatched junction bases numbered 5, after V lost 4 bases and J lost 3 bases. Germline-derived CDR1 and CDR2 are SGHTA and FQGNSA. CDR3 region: CASSSQGRDTEAFF. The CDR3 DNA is TGTGCCAGCAGCTCACAGGGGCGAGACACTGAAGCTTTCTTT.

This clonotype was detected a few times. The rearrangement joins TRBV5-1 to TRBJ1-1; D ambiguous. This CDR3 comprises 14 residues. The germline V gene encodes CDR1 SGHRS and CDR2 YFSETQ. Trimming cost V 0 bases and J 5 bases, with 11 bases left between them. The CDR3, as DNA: TGCGCCAGCAGCTTGGAGTCGGGGTGGACTGAAGCTTTCTTT. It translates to CASSLESGWTEAFF.

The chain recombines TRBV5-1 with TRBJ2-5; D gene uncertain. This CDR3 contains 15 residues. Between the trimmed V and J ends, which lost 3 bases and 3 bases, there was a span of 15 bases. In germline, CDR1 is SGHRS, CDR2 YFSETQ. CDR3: CASSSGLTTEETQYF. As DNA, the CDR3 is TGCGCCAGCAGCTCGGGTCTCACTACAGAAGAGACCCAGTACTTC.

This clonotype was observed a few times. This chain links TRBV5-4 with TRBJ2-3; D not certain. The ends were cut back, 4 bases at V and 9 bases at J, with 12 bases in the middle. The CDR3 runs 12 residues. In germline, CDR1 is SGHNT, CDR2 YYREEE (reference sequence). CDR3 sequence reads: CASSPVEGTQYF. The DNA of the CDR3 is TGTGCCAGCAGCCCCGTGGAAGGGACGCAGTATTTT.

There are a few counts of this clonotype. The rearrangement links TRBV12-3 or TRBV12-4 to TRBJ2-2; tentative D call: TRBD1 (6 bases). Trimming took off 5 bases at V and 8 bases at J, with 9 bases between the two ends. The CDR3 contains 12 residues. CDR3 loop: CASSTGLGELFF. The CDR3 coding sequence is TGTGCCAGCAGTACAGGGTTGGGGGAGCTGTTTTTT.